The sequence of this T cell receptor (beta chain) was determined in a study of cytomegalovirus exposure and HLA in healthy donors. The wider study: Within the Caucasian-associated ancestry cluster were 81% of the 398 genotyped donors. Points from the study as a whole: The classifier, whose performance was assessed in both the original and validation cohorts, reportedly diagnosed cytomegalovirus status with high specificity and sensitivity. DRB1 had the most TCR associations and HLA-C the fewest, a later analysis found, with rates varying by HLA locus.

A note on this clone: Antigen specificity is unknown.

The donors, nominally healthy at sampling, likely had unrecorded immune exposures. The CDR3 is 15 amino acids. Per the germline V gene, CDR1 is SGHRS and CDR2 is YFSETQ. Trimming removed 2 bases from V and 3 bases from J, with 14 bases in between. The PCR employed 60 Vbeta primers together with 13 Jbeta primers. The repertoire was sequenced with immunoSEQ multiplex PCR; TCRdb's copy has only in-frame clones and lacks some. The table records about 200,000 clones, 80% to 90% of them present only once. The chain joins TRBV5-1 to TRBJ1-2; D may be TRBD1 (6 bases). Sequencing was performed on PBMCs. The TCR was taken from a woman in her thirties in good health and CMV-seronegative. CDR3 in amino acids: CASSLNSRGDYGYTF. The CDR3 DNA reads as TGCGCCAGCAGCTTAAATTCCAGGGGCGACTATGGCTACACCTTC.